Below are 17 T cell receptor beta chains sequenced from a single sample in a study of PD-L1 blockade in urothelial cancer. The assay was immunoSEQ multiplex PCR, and TCRdb's table has in-frame clones only and misses some. The table lists about 47,000 clones, 80% of them singletons. Time point meaning: pretreatment peripheral blood. Sequences were derived from PBMCs, sampled around atezolizumab (anti-PD-L1) treatment. These receptors were collected from a man aged 55 to 69 with urothelial cancer.

This chain uses TRBV4-1 with TRBJ1-2; 9 bases agree with TRBD1. After removal of 1 base from V and 0 bases from J, the junction contained 6 bases not matched to a gene. CDR1 is MGHRA and CDR2 is YSYEKL in the germline V gene. The CDR3 is made up of 17 amino acids. CDR3 residues: CASSQGQGGRTNYGYTF. The CDR3 nucleotides are TGCGCCAGCAGCCAAGGACAGGGGGGGAGGACTAACTATGGCTACACCTTC.

This chain connects TRBV11-1 to TRBJ1-5; no clear D gene. Looked up from germline, CDR1 is SGHAT and CDR2 is FQDESV (reference sequence). This CDR3 comprises 13 residues. V was trimmed by 1 base and J by 8 bases, leaving 9 bases between them. The CDR3 nucleotides are TGTGCCAGCAGCTTAGGGGCTTGGGAGCCCCAGCATTTT. Translation: CASSLGAWEPQHF.

CDR3 DNA: TGTGCCAGCAGCGTGGGGACAGTCAATCAGCCCCAGCATTTT. It codes for CASSVGTVNQPQHF. V and J are TRBV9 and TRBJ1-5; 7 nucleotides agree with TRBD1. The CDR3 contains 14 residues. CDR1 and CDR2 (germline): SGDLS, YYNGEE. Losses at the gene ends were 2 bases for V and 3 bases for J; bases not matched to a gene: 2.

The J gene is TRBJ1-1, the V gene TRBV6-1; D remains ambiguous. Trimming took 8 bases from V and 6 from J, leaving 19 bases between them. Germline loops: CDR1 MNHNS, CDR2 SASEGT. This CDR3 has 14 residues. The CDR3 DNA reads as TGTGCCAGCGCTAAGGCCCGGGGAATCTCTGAAGCTTTCTTT. Its translation is CASAKARGISEAFF.

The chain employs TRBV6-5 and TRBJ1-1; D possibly corresponds to TRBD1 (6 bases). The length of the CDR3 is 12 residues. CDR1 and CDR2 (germline): MNHEY, SVGAGI. V dropped 7 bases and J dropped 11 bases, with 17 bases sitting between them. CDR3 in DNA: TGTGCCAGCAACCCGGGGGGCAGGCCTGCTTTCTTT. It is translated as CASNPGGRPAFF.

This chain uses TRBV5-4 with TRBJ1-6, with D perhaps TRBD1 (5 bases). Germline V gene data show CDR1 as SGHNT and CDR2 as YYREEE (reference sequence). The CDR3 is 13 amino acids. V lost 5 bases and J lost 7, with 10 bases in between. The CDR3 region is CASRGAENSPLHF. CDR3 bases: TGTGCCAGCAGAGGGGCTGAAAATTCACCCCTCCACTTT.

Only one count was recorded for this clone. This chain links TRBV6-5 with TRBJ2-5; no firm D call. Per germline, CDR1 MNHEY and CDR2 SVGAGI. The CDR3 totals 13 residues. The V and J ends lost 6 bases and 1 base respectively, with 9 bases between them. CDR3 in DNA: TGTGCCAGCAGCCCCTTAGCCCAAGAGACCCAGTACTTC. Its protein is CASSPLAQETQYF.

The chain is built from TRBV14 and TRBJ2-7; 7 bases align to TRBD2. V lost 2 bases and J lost 1; bases outside the gene matches: 5. The CDR3 spans 15 residues. Germline V gene data show CDR1 as SGHDN and CDR2 as FVKESK. The CDR3 bases are TGTGCCAGCAGCCAATACGGGGGAGGGTCCTACGAGCAGTACTTC. Translation: CASSQYGGGSYEQYF.

This clone was detected only a few times. This chain links TRBV4-3 with TRBJ2-3; D is possibly TRBD2 (6 bases). Germline loops: CDR1 LGHNA, CDR2 YSLEER. V was pared by 1 base and J by 7 bases, with 12 bases between. The CDR3 sequence is 14 residues long. CDR3 in DNA: TGCGCCAGCAGCCAAGTCCAGGGCGGGAATACGCAGTATTTT. It is translated as CASSQVQGGNTQYF.

The V call is TRBV11-3, the J call TRBJ2-3, with 9 bases fitting TRBD2. The CDR3 is 15 amino acids. V lost 3 bases and J lost 5; bases outside the gene matches: 6. Per germline, CDR1 SGHNT and CDR2 YENEEA. The CDR3: CASSFGGGAKDTQYF. The CDR3 region has the DNA TGTGCCAGCAGCTTCGGCGGGGGGGCGAAAGATACGCAGTATTTT.

The chain links TRBV5-1 to TRBJ2-6; D is perhaps TRBD1 (7 bases). The germline V and J ends were trimmed by 6 bases and 0 bases, with 10 bases remaining between them. Germline values: CDR1 SGHRS, CDR2 YFSETQ. This CDR3 has 15 residues. The CDR3 DNA reads TGCGCCAGCACCCAGGGGGGCTCTGGGGCCAACGTCCTGACTTTC. Residues: CASTQGGSGANVLTF. The full variable domain, with the rest looked up from reference TRBV5-1 and TRBJ2-6, is KAGVTQTPRYLIKTRGQQVTLSCSPISGHRSVSWYQQTPGQGLQFLFEYFSETQRNKGNFPGRFSGRQFSNSRSEMNVSTLELGDSALYLCASTQGGSGANVLTFGAGSRLTVL.

The V call is TRBV28, the J call TRBJ1-5, with D possibly matching TRBD1 (6 bases). CDR3 length: 16 amino acids. V lost 5 bases to trimming and J lost 0 bases, with 14 bases between them. Germline-derived CDR1 and CDR2 are MDHEN and SYDVKM. The CDR3: CASSPWTDPSNQPQHF. The DNA of the CDR3 is TGTGCCAGCAGTCCCTGGACAGACCCTAGCAATCAGCCCCAGCATTTT.

The chain employs TRBV15 and TRBJ1-3, with a weak D call TRBD1 (5 bases). Trimming took 0 bases from V and 1 from J, leaving 22 bases between them. The CDR3 extends over 20 amino acids. Germline V gives CDR1 LNHNV, CDR2 YYDKDF (reference sequence). CDR3 DNA: TGTGCCACCAGCAGAGACCCCGTTCAGACAGATACCGATTCTGGAAACACCATATATTTT. Translated: CATSRDPVQTDTDSGNTIYF.

The rearrangement joins TRBV5-4 to TRBJ2-7; 9 positions agree with TRBD1. The CDR3 spans 16 residues. The junction had 15 bases not matched to a gene; V was cut back by 2 bases and J by 9 bases. Germline values: CDR1 SGHNT, CDR2 YYREEE (reference sequence). In nucleotides, the CDR3 is TGTGCCAGCAGCTTCTTTCCCCCGGGACAGGGAGAAGGGCAGTACTTC. Its translation is CASSFFPPGQGEGQYF.

The rearrangement joins TRBV6-4 to TRBJ2-7, with TRBD1 identical over 8 bases. The CDR3 runs 17 residues. V shed 6 bases and J 5 bases; nucleotides not matched to a gene: 18. Per the germline V gene, CDR1 is MRHNA and CDR2 is SNTAGT. The CDR3 is CASSPGQEEYEAHEQYF. The CDR3 DNA reads TGTGCCAGCAGCCCGGGACAGGAAGAATACGAGGCCCACGAGCAGTACTTC.

The genes are TRBV6-5 and TRBJ2-7, with D possibly TRBD1 on 5 matching bases. Germline V gene data show CDR1 as MNHEY and CDR2 as SVGAGI. This CDR3 contains 14 residues. V lost 0 bases and J lost 5, with 11 bases in between. CDR3 sequence: CASSYSYRGHEQYF. The CDR3 DNA reads TGTGCCAGCAGTTACTCGTATAGGGGCCACGAGCAGTACTTC.

The chain employs TRBV11-2 and TRBJ1-4; 11 bases agree with TRBD1. Germline CDR1 reads SGHAT; CDR2 reads FQNNGV. The CDR3 contains 15 residues. V gave up 5 bases and J gave up 8 bases; unmatched junction bases: 7. The CDR3 reads CASSLRDRGGEKLFF. The CDR3 DNA reads as TGTGCCAGCAGCCTCCGGGACAGGGGGGGAGAAAAACTGTTTTTT.